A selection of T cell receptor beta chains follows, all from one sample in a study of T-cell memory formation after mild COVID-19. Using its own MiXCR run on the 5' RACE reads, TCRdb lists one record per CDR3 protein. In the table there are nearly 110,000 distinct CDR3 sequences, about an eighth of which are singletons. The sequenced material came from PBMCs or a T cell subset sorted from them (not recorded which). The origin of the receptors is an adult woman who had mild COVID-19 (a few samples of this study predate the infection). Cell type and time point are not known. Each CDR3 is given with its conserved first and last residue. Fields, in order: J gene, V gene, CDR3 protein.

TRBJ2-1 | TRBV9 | CASSVVPGNEQFF
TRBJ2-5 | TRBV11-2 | CASSSLEPGQGTTQYF
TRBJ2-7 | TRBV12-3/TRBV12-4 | CASSSPTVSYEQYF
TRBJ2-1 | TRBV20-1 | CSARDPGLAGDVEQFF
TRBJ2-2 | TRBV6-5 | CASSSTGGWTGELFF
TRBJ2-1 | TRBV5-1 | CASSSTYDSMGEQFF
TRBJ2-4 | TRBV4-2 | CASSQDWALAKNIQYF
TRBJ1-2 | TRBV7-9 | CASSFGPGPGPNYGYTF
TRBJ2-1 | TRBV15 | CATSPKSRGKQFF
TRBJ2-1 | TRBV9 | CASSPNGDEQFF